A selection of T cell receptor beta chains follows, all from one sample in a study of blood T cell repertoires in COVID-19. This table comes from immunoSEQ multiplex PCR, and its TCRdb copy is limited to in-frame clones, with some not included. The sample holds 250,000 to 300,000 clones, about 90% seen once. The specimen sequenced was peripheral blood. These receptors all stem from a woman in her fifties or sixties who had recovered from COVID-19. Each CDR3 is given with its conserved first and last residue. The D gene is left open where the match is weak. Some rows have no size entry. The others give once, few or many, or a class for an expanded clone.

clone size: NA; J gene: TRBJ1-2; V gene: TRBV18; D gene: NA; CDR3 protein: CASSPTSGDHGYTF; CDR3 DNA: TGTGCCAGCTCACCCACATCAGGGGATCATGGCTACACCTTC
clone size: NA; J gene: TRBJ1-1; V gene: TRBV9; D gene: NA; CDR3 protein: CASSVDPDTEAFF; CDR3 DNA: TGTGCCAGCAGCGTAGATCCCGACACTGAAGCTTTCTTT
clone size: NA; J gene: TRBJ1-4; V gene: TRBV10-3; D gene: NA; CDR3 protein: CAISESGNEKLFF; CDR3 DNA: TGTGCCATCAGTGAGTCCGGGAATGAAAAACTGTTTTTT
clone size: few; J gene: TRBJ1-4; V gene: TRBV19; D gene: NA; CDR3 protein: CASRRPITSGTPNEKLFF; CDR3 DNA: TGTGCCAGTAGGAGGCCCATAACTTCCGGGACACCCAATGAAAAACTGTTTTTT
clone size: NA; J gene: TRBJ1-3; V gene: TRBV3-1/TRBV3-2; D gene: TRBD1; CDR3 protein: CASSQDWSGTAGNTIYF; CDR3 DNA: TGTGCCAGCAGCCAAGATTGGTCTGGGACAGCTGGAAACACCATATATTTT
clone size: NA; J gene: TRBJ1-2; V gene: TRBV7-8; D gene: TRBD1; CDR3 protein: CASRGGTGGVYGYTF; CDR3 DNA: TGTGCCAGCAGGGGTGGGACAGGGGGCGTCTATGGCTACACCTTC
clone size: NA; J gene: TRBJ1-1; V gene: TRBV7-6; D gene: NA; CDR3 protein: CASSSLSRTMNTEAFF; CDR3 DNA: TGTGCCAGCAGCTCACTGAGCAGGACTATGAACACTGAAGCTTTCTTT
clone size: NA; J gene: TRBJ2-5; V gene: TRBV28; D gene: NA; CDR3 protein: CASCLGPGRETQYF; CDR3 DNA: TGTGCCAGCTGTTTGGGGCCCGGGCGGGAGACCCAGTACTTC
clone size: NA; J gene: TRBJ2-7; V gene: TRBV11-2; D gene: NA; CDR3 protein: CASSLDPGTPYEQYF; CDR3 DNA: TGTGCCAGCAGCTTAGACCCGGGGACACCCTACGAGCAGTACTTC
clone size: NA; J gene: TRBJ2-1; V gene: TRBV7-3; D gene: TRBD2; CDR3 protein: CASSLGPSGYNEQFF; CDR3 DNA: TGTGCCAGCAGCTTAGGTCCTAGCGGCTACAATGAGCAGTTCTTC
clone size: NA; J gene: TRBJ2-5; V gene: TRBV7-2; D gene: NA; CDR3 protein: CASSLVASAQETQYF; CDR3 DNA: TGTGCCAGCAGCTTAGTCGCTAGCGCGCAAGAGACCCAGTACTTC
clone size: NA; J gene: TRBJ1-4; V gene: TRBV19; D gene: NA; CDR3 protein: CASSGVHNHEKLFF; CDR3 DNA: TGTGCCAGTAGCGGAGTTCACAACCATGAAAAACTGTTTTTT
clone size: NA; J gene: TRBJ2-5; V gene: TRBV6-1; D gene: NA; CDR3 protein: CASISLGETQYF; CDR3 DNA: TGTGCCAGCATCTCCCTGGGCGAGACCCAGTACTTC
clone size: NA; J gene: TRBJ1-3; V gene: TRBV5-1; D gene: NA; CDR3 protein: CASSLGEFGNTIYF; CDR3 DNA: TGCGCCAGCAGCTTGGGGGAGTTTGGAAACACCATATATTTT
clone size: NA; J gene: TRBJ2-7; V gene: TRBV6-5; D gene: TRBD1; CDR3 protein: CASSYFRQGEQYF; CDR3 DNA: TGTGCCAGCAGTTACTTTCGACAGGGCGAGCAGTACTTC
clone size: NA; J gene: TRBJ1-1; V gene: TRBV28; D gene: NA; CDR3 protein: CASSLFPSIRAYGNTEAFF; CDR3 DNA: TGTGCCAGCAGTTTATTTCCCTCAATCAGGGCGTATGGGAACACTGAAGCTTTCTTT
clone size: NA; J gene: TRBJ1-1; V gene: TRBV6-5; D gene: NA; CDR3 protein: CASRAGTLNTEAFF; CDR3 DNA: TGTGCCAGCAGGGCCGGGACACTGAACACTGAAGCTTTCTTT
clone size: NA; J gene: TRBJ2-1; V gene: TRBV5-1; D gene: NA; CDR3 protein: CASSLRRKGDEQFF; CDR3 DNA: TGCGCCAGCAGCTTGCGGAGAAAGGGGGATGAGCAGTTCTTC
clone size: NA; J gene: TRBJ2-7; V gene: TRBV5-1; D gene: NA; CDR3 protein: CASSSPTESYEQYF; CDR3 DNA: TGCGCCAGCAGCTCACCGACGGAGTCCTACGAGCAGTACTTC
clone size: NA; J gene: TRBJ2-2; V gene: TRBV4-1; D gene: NA; CDR3 protein: CASSLRGTGELFF; CDR3 DNA: TGCGCCAGCAGCCTTCGGGGCACCGGGGAGCTGTTTTTT
clone size: NA; J gene: TRBJ1-1; V gene: TRBV19; D gene: TRBD1; CDR3 protein: CASSYRTGPTEAFF; CDR3 DNA: TGTGCCAGTAGCTATCGGACAGGGCCCACTGAAGCTTTCTTT
clone size: NA; J gene: TRBJ1-1; V gene: TRBV7-9; D gene: NA; CDR3 protein: CASSFQGGDTEAFF; CDR3 DNA: TGTGCCAGCAGCTTCCAGGGAGGGGACACTGAAGCTTTCTTT
clone size: NA; J gene: TRBJ2-5; V gene: TRBV29-1; D gene: TRBD2; CDR3 protein: CSVEDPLEGGSGGARTQYF; CDR3 DNA: TGCAGCGTTGAAGACCCCCTCGAGGGAGGTAGCGGGGGGGCGAGGACCCAGTACTTC
clone size: NA; J gene: TRBJ2-7; V gene: TRBV7-2; D gene: NA; CDR3 protein: CASSLEGVAYEQYF; CDR3 DNA: TGTGCCAGCAGCTTAGAAGGAGTTGCCTACGAGCAGTACTTC
clone size: NA; J gene: TRBJ2-3; V gene: TRBV9; D gene: TRBD2; CDR3 protein: CASSVGISGGRFTDTQYF; CDR3 DNA: TGTGCCAGCAGCGTAGGAATTAGCGGGGGCCGATTCACAGATACGCAGTATTTT
clone size: NA; J gene: TRBJ1-5; V gene: TRBV5-1; D gene: TRBD1; CDR3 protein: CASSPETGGGQPQHF; CDR3 DNA: TGCGCCAGCAGCCCGGAAACAGGGGGCGGTCAGCCCCAGCATTTT
clone size: once; J gene: TRBJ2-7; V gene: TRBV25-1; D gene: TRBD1; CDR3 protein: CASDTGGYEQYF; CDR3 DNA: TGTGCCAGCGACACAGGGGGATACGAGCAGTACTTC
clone size: NA; J gene: TRBJ1-4; V gene: TRBV5-1; D gene: NA; CDR3 protein: CASRQGYSEKLFF; CDR3 DNA: TGCGCCAGCAGACAGGGTTATAGTGAAAAACTGTTTTTT
clone size: NA; J gene: TRBJ1-1; V gene: TRBV29-1; D gene: TRBD1; CDR3 protein: CSVRQGAAEAFF; CDR3 DNA: TGCAGCGTAAGACAGGGGGCCGCTGAAGCTTTCTTT
clone size: once; J gene: TRBJ2-6; V gene: TRBV5-1; D gene: NA; CDR3 protein: CASSLDTPQLWANVLTF; CDR3 DNA: TGCGCCAGCAGCTTGGATACTCCGCAACTCTGGGCCAACGTCCTGACTTTC
clone size: NA; J gene: TRBJ1-2; V gene: TRBV7-9; D gene: TRBD1; CDR3 protein: CASSPTGGGLWYYGYTF; CDR3 DNA: TGTGCCAGCAGCCCAACAGGGGGGGGCCTATGGTACTATGGCTACACCTTC
clone size: NA; J gene: TRBJ2-5; V gene: TRBV7-3; D gene: TRBD2; CDR3 protein: CASSLSGSGEQETQYF; CDR3 DNA: TGTGCCAGCAGCTTAAGTGGTAGCGGGGAGCAAGAGACCCAGTACTTC
clone size: once; J gene: TRBJ1-3; V gene: TRBV2; D gene: TRBD1; CDR3 protein: CASNPGQGIGNTIYF; CDR3 DNA: TGTGCCAGCAACCCGGGACAGGGCATTGGAAACACCATATATTTT
clone size: NA; J gene: TRBJ2-2; V gene: TRBV5-1; D gene: TRBD2; CDR3 protein: CASSFKLAGPQGRSGELFF; CDR3 DNA: TGCGCCAGCAGCTTTAAGTTAGCGGGACCCCAAGGAAGATCCGGGGAGCTGTTTTTT
clone size: NA; J gene: TRBJ1-3; V gene: TRBV18; D gene: NA; CDR3 protein: CASSPPRGSRAGPNGNTIYF; CDR3 DNA: TGTGCCAGCTCACCACCCCGTGGGTCCCGAGCAGGCCCTAATGGAAACACCATATATTTT
clone size: NA; J gene: TRBJ1-2; V gene: TRBV29-1; D gene: NA; CDR3 protein: CSVDPSTDGYTF; CDR3 DNA: TGCAGCGTTGACCCGAGTACCGATGGCTACACCTTC
clone size: NA; J gene: TRBJ2-7; V gene: TRBV6-6; D gene: TRBD1; CDR3 protein: CASNQDRAYEQYF; CDR3 DNA: TGTGCCAGCAACCAGGACAGGGCCTACGAGCAGTACTTC
clone size: NA; J gene: TRBJ1-2; V gene: TRBV29-1; D gene: NA; CDR3 protein: CSAIALDTAGYTF; CDR3 DNA: TGCAGCGCTATCGCCTTAGACACGGCTGGCTACACCTTC
clone size: once; J gene: TRBJ2-7; V gene: TRBV27; D gene: TRBD2; CDR3 protein: CASSLWGGRADEQYF; CDR3 DNA: TGTGCCAGCAGTTTATGGGGCGGGAGGGCCGACGAGCAGTACTTC
clone size: NA; J gene: TRBJ1-1; V gene: TRBV7-9; D gene: NA; CDR3 protein: CASSLEQGSEAFF; CDR3 DNA: TGTGCCAGCAGCTTAGAGCAGGGATCGGAAGCTTTCTTT